A single sample gave rise to the 12 T cell receptor beta chains below, sequenced in a study of sequential checkpoint blockade in melanoma. The data were produced by immunoSEQ multiplex PCR, yet TCRdb's version contains in-frame clones alone and is incomplete. The table includes around 21,000 clones, 65% to 85% detected once. The treatment denotes: randomized to nivolumab then ipilimumab (arm A) or the reverse (arm B). The sample consisted of CD8+ T cells sorted from blood (inferred from file names), taken from a patient given nivolumab and ipilimumab in sequence. The receptors here all came from a human donor with melanoma.

This CDR3 reads CASSSQGPSGTQYF. CDR3 nucleotide sequence: TGTGCCAGCAGTTCACAGGGACCGTCGGGTACGCAGTATTTT. The rearrangement uses TRBV27 and TRBJ2-3; D might be TRBD1 (6 bases). Germline V gene lookup returns CDR1 MNHEY and CDR2 SMNVEV (reference sequence). The CDR3 runs 14 residues. Trimming cost V 4 bases and J 8 bases, with 16 bases left between them.

The chain is built from TRBV11-2 and TRBJ1-2; D might be TRBD1 (6 bases). The CDR3 is made up of 15 amino acids. Per germline, CDR1 SGHAT and CDR2 FQNNGV. V lost 4 bases to trimming and J lost 2 bases, with 14 bases between them. The CDR3 spells CASSSGGALNYGYTF. In DNA, the CDR3 is TGTGCCAGCAGCTCCGGGGGGGCCCTCAACTATGGCTACACCTTC.

The chain joins TRBV10-2 to TRBJ2-7; 11 bases map to TRBD2. The CDR3 spans 14 residues. Germline V gene lookup returns CDR1 WSHSY and CDR2 SAAADI. V dropped 7 bases and J dropped 3; count of bases not matched to a gene: 5. The CDR3 sequence: CASIAGGLHYEQYF. The CDR3 nucleotides are TGCGCCAGCATAGCGGGGGGGCTCCACTACGAGCAGTACTTC.

The V call is TRBV5-1, the J call TRBJ2-7; 13 bases match TRBD2. Germline CDR1 is SGHRS and CDR2 is YFSETQ. The CDR3 contains 15 residues. V lost 9 bases to trimming and J lost 3 bases; unmatched junction nucleotides: 9. CDR3 coding DNA: TGCGCCACCTCGTTCGGACTAGCGGGGGACTACGAGCAGTACTTC. Translating it yields CATSFGLAGDYEQYF. The entire variable domain, with the rest obtained from reference TRBV5-1 and TRBJ2-7, is as follows: KAGVTQTPRYLIKTRGQQVTLSCSPISGHRSVSWYQQTPGQGLQFLFEYFSETQRNKGNFPGRFSGRQFSNSRSEMNVSTLELGDSALYLCATSFGLAGDYEQYFGPGTRLTVT.

V gene TRBV6-5 combines with J gene TRBJ1-1, with 9 bases that match TRBD1. The ends lost 1 base at V and 3 bases at J; junction bases unmatched: 3. This CDR3 has 15 amino acids. In germline, CDR1 is MNHEY, CDR2 SVGAGI. The CDR3 DNA sequence: TGTGCCAGCAGTTACTGGACAGGGGAGGACACTGAAGCTTTCTTT. Protein sequence: CASSYWTGEDTEAFF.

The rearrangement joins TRBV10-3 to TRBJ2-6; no firm D call. The CDR3 loop spans 14 amino acids. Germline assignment: CDR1 ENHRY and CDR2 SYGVKD. Trimming removed 10 bases at V and 0 bases at J, with 10 bases between. The CDR3 region has the DNA TGTGCCACCCCAGCTAGCTCTGGGGCCAACGTCCTGACTTTC. Translating gives CATPASSGANVLTF.

V is TRBV27 and J is TRBJ2-5, with D possibly TRBD1 on 6 matching bases. Trimming stripped 8 bases from V and 7 bases from J, with 23 bases between. CDR1 and CDR2 from the germline V gene are MNHEY and SMNVEV (reference sequence). CDR3 length equals 15 residues. The CDR3 region has the DNA TGTGCCAGCGTACCAACAGGGCCGGCAGGTTTGACCCAGTACTTC. This translates into CASVPTGPAGLTQYF.

The chain links TRBV27 to TRBJ1-1; no definite D call. Trimming stripped 2 bases from V and 6 bases from J, with 10 bases between. The CDR3 sequence is 13 residues long. CDR1 and CDR2 from the germline V gene are MNHEY and SMNVEV (reference sequence). This CDR3 is CASSLIRESEAFF. The CDR3 bases are TGTGCCAGCAGTTTAATCCGGGAATCTGAAGCTTTCTTT.

The chain links TRBV4-3 to TRBJ2-7; D is undetermined. The length of the CDR3 is 16 residues. V was shortened by 0 bases and J by 2 bases, with 14 bases between the two germline ends. Germline V gene lookup returns CDR1 LGHNA and CDR2 YSLEER. CDR3 in DNA: TGCGCCAGCAGCCAAGATATGGCAGTCAACCCCTACGAGCAGTACTTC. Amino acid sequence: CASSQDMAVNPYEQYF.

The J gene is TRBJ2-3, the V gene TRBV7-2, with D perhaps TRBD2 (6 bases). The CDR3 runs to 15 residues. Trimming took 1 base from V and 6 from J, leaving 14 bases between them. Per the germline V gene, CDR1 is SGHTA and CDR2 is FQGNSA. The CDR3 sequence: CASSLGLVRADTQYF. The CDR3, as DNA: TGTGCCAGCAGCTTAGGACTAGTCCGGGCTGATACGCAGTATTTT.

The chain uses TRBV19 and TRBJ1-3; D remains unclear. This CDR3 spans 15 amino acids. Between the trimmed V and J ends, which lost 10 bases and 3 bases, there was a span of 19 bases. The germline CDR1 and CDR2 sequences are LNHDA and SQIVND (reference sequence). CDR3 region: CATSKGSTFGNTIYF. The CDR3 DNA is TGTGCCACCTCGAAAGGGAGTACCTTTGGAAACACCATATATTTT.

V is TRBV5-1 and J is TRBJ2-1; no clear D gene. Between the trimmed V and J ends, which lost 0 bases and 1 base, there was a span of 11 bases. CDR1 is SGHRS, CDR2 YFSETQ, per germline. This CDR3 is built from 16 residues. The CDR3 here is CASSLAKPVSYNEQFF. The CDR3 nucleotides read TGCGCCAGCAGCTTGGCCAAGCCCGTATCCTACAATGAGCAGTTCTTC.